The present T cell receptor (beta chain) was sequenced within a study of blood T cell repertoires in COVID-19. Study as a whole: There were acute and convalescent COVID-19 samples, and they came from the United States, Italy and Spain.

In this sample, this clone turned up once. The method was immunoSEQ multiplex PCR; TCRdb's version includes in-frame clones alone and lacks a portion of them. There are about 300,000 clones in the sample; roughly 84% occur only once, and more than 1.1% lies in the top ten. The TCR originated in a human donor with COVID-19, enrolled during active disease. The donor label of this sample is uncertain. The sequenced material came from peripheral blood.

The CDR3 loop reads CASSIALREKLFF. The CDR3 DNA is TGTGCCAGTAGTATCGCCCTGAGGGAAAAACTGTTTTTT. V gene TRBV19 combines with J gene TRBJ1-4; the D is unclear. The V and J ends lost 3 bases and 8 bases respectively, with 10 bases between them. Per the germline V gene, CDR1 is LNHDA and CDR2 is SQIVND (reference sequence). CDR3 length equals 13 residues.